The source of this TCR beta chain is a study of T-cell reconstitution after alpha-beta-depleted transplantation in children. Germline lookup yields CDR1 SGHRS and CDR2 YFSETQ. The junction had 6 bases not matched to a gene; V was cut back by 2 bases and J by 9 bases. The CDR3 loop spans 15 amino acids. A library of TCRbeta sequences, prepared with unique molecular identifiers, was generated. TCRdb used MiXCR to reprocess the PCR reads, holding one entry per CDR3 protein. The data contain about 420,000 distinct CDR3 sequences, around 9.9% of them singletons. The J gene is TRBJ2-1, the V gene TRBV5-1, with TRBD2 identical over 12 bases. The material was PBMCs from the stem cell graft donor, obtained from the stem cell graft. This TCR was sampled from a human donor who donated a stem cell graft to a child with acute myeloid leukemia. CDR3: CASSFMTSGSGEQFF. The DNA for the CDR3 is TGCGCCAGCAGCTTCATGACTAGCGGGAGTGGTGAGCAGTTCTTC.